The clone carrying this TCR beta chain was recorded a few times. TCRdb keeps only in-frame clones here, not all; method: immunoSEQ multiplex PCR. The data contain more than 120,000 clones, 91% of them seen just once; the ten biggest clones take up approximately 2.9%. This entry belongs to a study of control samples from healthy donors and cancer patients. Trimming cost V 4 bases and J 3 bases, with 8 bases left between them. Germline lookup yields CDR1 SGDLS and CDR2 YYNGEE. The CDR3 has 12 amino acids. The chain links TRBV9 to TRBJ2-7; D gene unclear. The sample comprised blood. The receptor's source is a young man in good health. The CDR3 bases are TGTGCCAGCAGCCCCCCCAGCTACGAGCAGTACTTC. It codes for CASSPPSYEQYF.